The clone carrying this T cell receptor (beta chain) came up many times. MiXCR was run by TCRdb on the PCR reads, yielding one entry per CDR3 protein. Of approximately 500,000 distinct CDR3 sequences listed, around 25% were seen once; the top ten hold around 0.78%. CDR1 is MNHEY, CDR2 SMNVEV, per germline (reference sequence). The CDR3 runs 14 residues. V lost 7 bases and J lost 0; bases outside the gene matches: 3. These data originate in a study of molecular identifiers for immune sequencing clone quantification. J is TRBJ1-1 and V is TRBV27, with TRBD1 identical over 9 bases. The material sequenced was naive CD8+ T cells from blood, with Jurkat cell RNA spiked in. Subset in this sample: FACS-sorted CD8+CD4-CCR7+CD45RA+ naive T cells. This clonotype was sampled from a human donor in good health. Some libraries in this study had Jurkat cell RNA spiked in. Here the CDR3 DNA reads TGTGCCAGCAAGGACAGGGGATTGAACACTGAAGCTTTCTTT. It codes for CASKDRGLNTEAFF.